This T cell receptor (beta chain) was captured in a study of blood T cell repertoires in COVID-19. The overall study: The samples span acute and convalescent COVID-19 from the United States, Italy and Spain. In each case, the material was cDNA or gDNA derived from T cells, B-cell-depleted T cells, or PBMCs.

J lost 4 bases, V lost 0 bases, and 6 bases had no gene match. This CDR3 comprises 16 residues. Germline V lookup: CDR1 SGHRS, CDR2 YFSETQ. Methods used by the authors: Cell counts per sample came from amplifying reference gene primers. TCRdb keeps only in-frame clones here, not all; method: immunoSEQ multiplex PCR. The V and J calls and clone size are taken from that table; D and trimming were inferred from the DNA. The sample yields 130,000 or so clones, about 89% seen once. This receptor was obtained from a man between 45 and 60 years old with active COVID-19. The chain carries TRBV5-1 and TRBJ2-1, with 8 bases identical to TRBD2. Sequencing input: peripheral blood. The CDR3 DNA reads TGCGCCAGCAGCTTGGAGCCTAGCGGGCGGTACAATGAGCAGTTCTTC. Protein product: CASSLEPSGRYNEQFF. Full variable domain (remainder filled in from reference TRBV5-1 and TRBJ2-1): KAGVTQTPRYLIKTRGQQVTLSCSPISGHRSVSWYQQTPGQGLQFLFEYFSETQRNKGNFPGRFSGRQFSNSRSEMNVSTLELGDSALYLCASSLEPSGRYNEQFFGPGTRLTVL.